Described below is a single T cell receptor beta chain sequence and its context. This CDR3 has 15 amino acids. Germline CDR1 and CDR2: MNHNY and SVGAGI (reference sequence). The V segment lost 8 bases and the J segment 2 bases; nucleotides outside the gene matches: 11. This record belongs to a study of graft-versus-host responses after intestinal transplantation. TCRdb's copy holds only in-frame clones and misses some; the assay was immunoSEQ multiplex PCR. Counted here are tens of thousands of clones, roughly 89% occurring once; the ten biggest clones make up approximately 1.6%. The sample was PBMCs, taken 26 days after transplant. J is TRBJ2-5 and V is TRBV6-6; 7 bases align to TRBD2. The receptor comes from a human patient who received an intestinal transplant, so some T cells may come from the graft donor. The CDR3 loop reads CASHLEAGHQETQYF. DNA of the CDR3: TGTGCCAGCCACCTAGAAGCGGGGCATCAAGAGACCCAGTACTTC.